The following is a T cell receptor (beta chain) sequence with its context. The table came from immunoSEQ multiplex PCR; TCRdb's copy has only in-frame clones and leaves some out. The table records under 300,000 clones, 83% of them present only once. The record originates from a study of blood T cell repertoires in COVID-19. J lost 7 bases, V lost 2 bases, and 12 bases had no gene match. CDR1 and CDR2 from the germline V gene are SGHKS and YYEKEE (reference sequence). The CDR3 consists of 15 residues. The clonotype was recovered from a human donor in a cohort sampled during active COVID-19. The sample was peripheral blood. The rearrangement links TRBV5-5 to TRBJ2-7; TRBD2 aligns across 7 bases. The CDR3 DNA reads TGTGCCAGCAGCTTTACTAGCGTTCTGGCGGGGGAGCAGTACTTC. This encodes CASSFTSVLAGEQYF.